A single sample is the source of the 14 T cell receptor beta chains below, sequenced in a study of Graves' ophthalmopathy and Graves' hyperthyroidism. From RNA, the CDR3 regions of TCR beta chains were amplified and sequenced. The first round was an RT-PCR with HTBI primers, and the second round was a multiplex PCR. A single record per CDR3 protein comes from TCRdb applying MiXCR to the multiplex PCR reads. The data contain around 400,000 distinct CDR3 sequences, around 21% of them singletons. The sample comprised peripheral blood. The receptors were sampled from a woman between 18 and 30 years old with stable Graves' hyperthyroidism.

The chain's CDR3 is CSAIRGAQHTEAFF. CDR3 nucleotide sequence: TGCAGTGCGATTCGGGGGGCGCAGCACACTGAAGCTTTCTTT. V usage is TRBV20-1 and J usage is TRBJ1-1; D is perhaps TRBD1 (6 bases). Per germline, CDR1 DFQATT and CDR2 SNEGSKA (reference sequence). Between the trimmed V and J ends, which lost 6 bases and 3 bases, there was a span of 17 bases. The length of the CDR3 is 14 residues.

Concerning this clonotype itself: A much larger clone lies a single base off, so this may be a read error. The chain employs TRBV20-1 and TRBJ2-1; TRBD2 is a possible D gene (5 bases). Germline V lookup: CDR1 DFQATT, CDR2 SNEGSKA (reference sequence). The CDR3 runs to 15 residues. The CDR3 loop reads CSARDGERSYNEKFF. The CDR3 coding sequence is TGCAGTGCTAGAGACGGGGAGAGGAGCTACAATGAGAAGTTCTTC.

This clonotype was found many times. In DNA, the CDR3 is TGTGCCAGCTCACCACGGGAACGGGCAGAAGCTTTCTTT. Translating it yields CASSPRERAEAFF. V is TRBV18 and J is TRBJ1-1; no reliable D call. The germline V gene encodes CDR1 KGHSH and CDR2 LQKENI. This CDR3 region has 13 residues. The germline V and J ends were trimmed by 1 base and 8 bases, with 11 bases remaining between them. Filled out from reference TRBV18 and TRBJ1-1, the complete variable domain reads NAGVMQNPRHLVRRRGQEARLRCSPMKGHSHVYWYRQLPEEGLKFMVYLQKENIIDESGMPKERFSAEFPKEGPSILRIQQVVRGDSAAYFCASSPRERAEAFFGQGTRLTVV.

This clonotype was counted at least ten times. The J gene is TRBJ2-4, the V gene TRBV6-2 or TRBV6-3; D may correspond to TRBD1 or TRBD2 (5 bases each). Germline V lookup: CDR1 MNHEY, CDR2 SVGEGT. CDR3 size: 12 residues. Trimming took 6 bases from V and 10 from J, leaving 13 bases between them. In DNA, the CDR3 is TGTGCCAGCAGCCCCGGGGCCGGTATTCAGTACTTC. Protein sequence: CASSPGAGIQYF.

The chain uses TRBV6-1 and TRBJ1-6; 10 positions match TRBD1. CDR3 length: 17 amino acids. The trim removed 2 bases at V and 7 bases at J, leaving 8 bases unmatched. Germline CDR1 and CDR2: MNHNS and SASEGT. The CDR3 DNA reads TGTGCCAGCAGTGAACACCCAGCGGGACAGGGGAATTCACCCCTCCACTTT. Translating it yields CASSEHPAGQGNSPLHF.

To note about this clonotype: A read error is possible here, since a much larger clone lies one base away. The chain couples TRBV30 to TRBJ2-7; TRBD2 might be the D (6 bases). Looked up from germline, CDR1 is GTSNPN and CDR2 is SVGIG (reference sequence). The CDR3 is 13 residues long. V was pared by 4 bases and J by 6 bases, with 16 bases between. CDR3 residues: CAWMEGSSVEQYF. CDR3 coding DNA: TGTGCCTGGATGGAGGGGTCTTCGGTCGAGCAGTACTTC.

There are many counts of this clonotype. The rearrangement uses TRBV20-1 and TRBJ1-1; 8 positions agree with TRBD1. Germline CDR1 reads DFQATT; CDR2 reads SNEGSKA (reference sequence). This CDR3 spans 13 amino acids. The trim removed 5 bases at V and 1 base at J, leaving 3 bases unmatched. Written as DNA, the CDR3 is TGCAGTGCTGAGGACAGGGCGAACACTGAAGCTTTCTTT. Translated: CSAEDRANTEAFF.

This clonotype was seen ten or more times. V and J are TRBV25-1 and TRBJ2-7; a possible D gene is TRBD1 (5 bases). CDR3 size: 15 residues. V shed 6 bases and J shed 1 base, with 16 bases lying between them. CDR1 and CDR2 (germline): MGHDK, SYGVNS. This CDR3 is CASSAGMDGSYEQYF. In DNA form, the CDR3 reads TGTGCCAGCAGCGCAGGGATGGACGGTTCCTACGAGCAGTACTTC.

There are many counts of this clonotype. CDR3 loop: CASSLAWDRGRETQYF. CDR3 in DNA: TGTGCCAGCAGCTTAGCGTGGGACAGGGGGCGGGAGACCCAGTACTTC. The chain uses TRBV7-2 and TRBJ2-5, with 12 bases that match TRBD1. Germline V lookup: CDR1 SGHTA, CDR2 FQGNSA. This CDR3 has 16 residues. Unmatched junction bases numbered 4, after V lost 0 bases and J lost 5 bases.

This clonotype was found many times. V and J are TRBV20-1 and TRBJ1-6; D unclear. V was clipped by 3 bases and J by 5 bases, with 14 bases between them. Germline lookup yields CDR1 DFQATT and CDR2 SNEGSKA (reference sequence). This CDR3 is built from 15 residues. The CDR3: CSASLSQANNSPLHF. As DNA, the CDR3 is TGCAGTGCTAGTTTATCGCAGGCTAATAATTCACCCCTCCACTTT.

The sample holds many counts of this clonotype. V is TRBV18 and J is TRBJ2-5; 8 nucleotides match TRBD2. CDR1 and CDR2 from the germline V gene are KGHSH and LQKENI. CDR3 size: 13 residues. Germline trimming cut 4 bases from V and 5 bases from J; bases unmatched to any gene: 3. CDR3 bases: TGTGCCAGCTCACAGGGACTAGTGGAGACCCAGTACTTC. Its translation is CASSQGLVETQYF. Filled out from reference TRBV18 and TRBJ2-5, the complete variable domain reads NAGVMQNPRHLVRRRGQEARLRCSPMKGHSHVYWYRQLPEEGLKFMVYLQKENIIDESGMPKERFSAEFPKEGPSILRIQQVVRGDSAAYFCASSQGLVETQYFGPGTRLLVL.

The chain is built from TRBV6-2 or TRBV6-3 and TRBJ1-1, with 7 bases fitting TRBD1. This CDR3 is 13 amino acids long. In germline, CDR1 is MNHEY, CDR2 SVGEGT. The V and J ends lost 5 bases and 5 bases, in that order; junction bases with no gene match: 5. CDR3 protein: CASSADRATEAFF. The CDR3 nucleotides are TGTGCCAGCAGTGCTGACAGGGCGACTGAAGCTTTCTTT.

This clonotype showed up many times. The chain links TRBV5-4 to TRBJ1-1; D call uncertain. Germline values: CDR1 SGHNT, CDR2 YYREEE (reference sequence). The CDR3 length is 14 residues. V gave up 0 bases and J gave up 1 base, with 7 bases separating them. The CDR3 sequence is CASSLGSTNTEAFF. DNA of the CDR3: TGTGCCAGCAGCTTGGGCAGCACGAACACTGAAGCTTTCTTT.

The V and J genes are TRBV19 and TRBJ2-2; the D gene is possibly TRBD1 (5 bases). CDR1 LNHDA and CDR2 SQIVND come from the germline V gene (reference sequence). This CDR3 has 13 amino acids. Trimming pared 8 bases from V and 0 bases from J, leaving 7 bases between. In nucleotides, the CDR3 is TGTGCCAGTGAGGACACGAACACCGGGGAGCTGTTTTTT. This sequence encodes CASEDTNTGELFF.